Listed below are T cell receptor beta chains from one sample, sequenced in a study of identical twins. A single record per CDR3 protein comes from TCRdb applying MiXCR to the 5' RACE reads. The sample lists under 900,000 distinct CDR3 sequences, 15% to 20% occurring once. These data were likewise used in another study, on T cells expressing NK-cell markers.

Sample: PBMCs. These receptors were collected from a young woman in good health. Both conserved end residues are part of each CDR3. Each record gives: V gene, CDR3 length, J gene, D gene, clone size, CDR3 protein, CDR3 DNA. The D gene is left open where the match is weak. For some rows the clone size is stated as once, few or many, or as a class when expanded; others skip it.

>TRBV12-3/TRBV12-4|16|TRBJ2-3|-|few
CASSQQGDPGENTQYF
TGTGCCAGCAGCCAACAGGGCGACCCGGGTGAGAATACGCAGTATTTT
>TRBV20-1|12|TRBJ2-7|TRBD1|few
CSARDRTYEQYF
TGCAGTGCCCGGGACAGAACCTACGAGCAGTACTTC
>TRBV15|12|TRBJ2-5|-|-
CATSRDPWTQYF
TGTGCCACCAGCAGAGACCCCTGGACCCAGTACTTC
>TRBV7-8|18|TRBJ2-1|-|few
CASSSLWTRGHFGNEQFF
TGTGCCAGCAGCTCCCTATGGACGCGGGGCCACTTTGGAAATGAGCAGTTCTTC
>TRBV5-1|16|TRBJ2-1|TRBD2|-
CASSVAGGAGINEQFF
TGCGCCAGCAGCGTAGCGGGGGGAGCGGGTATCAATGAGCAGTTCTTC
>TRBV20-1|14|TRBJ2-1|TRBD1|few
CSATGTGGLNEQFF
TGCAGTGCTACCGGGACAGGGGGGCTCAATGAGCAGTTCTTC
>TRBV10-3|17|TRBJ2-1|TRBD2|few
CAISLFVTSGSNNEQFF
TGTGCCATCAGTCTCTTCGTGACTAGCGGGAGCAACAATGAGCAGTTCTTC
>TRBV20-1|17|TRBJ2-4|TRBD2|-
CSAGTSGRGLAKNIQYF
TGCAGTGCCGGGACTAGCGGGAGGGGGCTAGCCAAAAACATTCAGTACTTC
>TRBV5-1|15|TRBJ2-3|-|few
CASSLASSLTDTQYF
TGCGCCAGCAGCTTGGCCTCATCCCTCACAGATACGCAGTATTTT
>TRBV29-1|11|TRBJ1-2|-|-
CSIEENYGYTF
TGCAGCATAGAAGAAAACTATGGCTACACCTTC
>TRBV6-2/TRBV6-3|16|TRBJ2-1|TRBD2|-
CASSSGDYRSYNEQFF
TGTGCCAGCAGTTCCGGGGACTATAGGTCCTACAATGAGCAGTTCTTC
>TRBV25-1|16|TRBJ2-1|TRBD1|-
CASSARGDSSYNEQFF
TGTGCCAGCAGTGCCCGAGGGGACAGCTCCTACAATGAGCAGTTCTTC
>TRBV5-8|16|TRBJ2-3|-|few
CASSPIITSSTDTQYF
TGTGCCAGCAGCCCGATTATAACTTCTAGCACAGATACGCAGTATTTT
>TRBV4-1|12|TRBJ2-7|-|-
CASSHVNHEQYF
TGCGCCAGCAGCCATGTGAACCACGAGCAGTACTTC
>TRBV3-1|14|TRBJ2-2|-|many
CASSQFTGAGELFF
TGTGCCAGCAGCCAATTCACCGGGGCCGGGGAGCTGTTTTTT
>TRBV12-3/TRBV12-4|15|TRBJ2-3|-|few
CASSLVGKRPDTQYF
TGTGCCAGCAGTTTAGTTGGCAAGCGCCCAGATACGCAGTATTTT
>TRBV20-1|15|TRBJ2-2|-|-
CSARDPTGAAGELFF
TGCAGTGCTAGAGACCCCACAGGTGCGGCCGGGGAGCTGTTTTTT
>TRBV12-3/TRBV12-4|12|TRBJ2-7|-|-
CASSLSIHEQYF
TGTGCCAGCAGCCTCAGTATCCACGAGCAGTACTTC
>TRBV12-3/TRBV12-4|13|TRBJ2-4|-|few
CASSEDGKNIQYF
TGTGCCAGCAGTGAAGACGGGAAAAACATTCAGTACTTC
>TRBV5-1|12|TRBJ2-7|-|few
CASREVGNEQYF
TGCGCCAGCAGAGAAGTGGGCAACGAGCAGTACTTC
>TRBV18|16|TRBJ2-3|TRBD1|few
CASSPGTGGDTDTQYF
TGTGCCAGCTCACCCGGGACAGGGGGAGACACAGATACGCAGTATTTT
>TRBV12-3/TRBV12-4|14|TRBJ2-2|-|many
CASSFSGLTGELFF
TGTGCCAGCAGTTTTAGCGGCCTAACCGGGGAGCTGTTTTTT
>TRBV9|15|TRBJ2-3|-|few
CASSGFLGRTDTQYF
TGTGCCAGCAGCGGATTCTTGGGTCGCACAGATACGCAGTATTTT
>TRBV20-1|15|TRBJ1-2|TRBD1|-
CSARDLTGRNYGYTF
TGCAGTGCTAGAGATTTGACAGGGCGTAACTATGGCTACACCTTC
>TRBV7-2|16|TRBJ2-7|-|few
CASSLVAHPKDYEQYF
TGTGCCAGCAGCTTAGTAGCCCACCCCAAAGACTACGAGCAGTACTTC
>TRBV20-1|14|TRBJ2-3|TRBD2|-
CSARASGNTDTQYF
TGCAGTGCTAGGGCTAGCGGGAACACAGATACGCAGTATTTT
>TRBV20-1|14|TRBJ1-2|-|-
CSAHSVRTEDGYTF
TGCAGTGCGCACAGCGTACGGACAGAGGATGGCTACACCTTC